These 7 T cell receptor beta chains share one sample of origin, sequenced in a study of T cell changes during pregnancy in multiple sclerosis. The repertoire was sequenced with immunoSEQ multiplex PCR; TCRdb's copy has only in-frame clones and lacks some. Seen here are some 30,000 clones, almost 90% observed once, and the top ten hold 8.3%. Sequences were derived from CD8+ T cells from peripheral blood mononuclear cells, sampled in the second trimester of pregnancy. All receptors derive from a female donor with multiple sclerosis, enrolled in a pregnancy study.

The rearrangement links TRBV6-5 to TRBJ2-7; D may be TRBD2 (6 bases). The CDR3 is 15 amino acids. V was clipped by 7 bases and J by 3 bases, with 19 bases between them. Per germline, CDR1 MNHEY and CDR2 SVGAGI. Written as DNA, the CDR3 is TGTGCCAGCACCGAGTCGACCGGGAGAAACTACGAGCAGTACTTC. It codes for CASTESTGRNYEQYF.

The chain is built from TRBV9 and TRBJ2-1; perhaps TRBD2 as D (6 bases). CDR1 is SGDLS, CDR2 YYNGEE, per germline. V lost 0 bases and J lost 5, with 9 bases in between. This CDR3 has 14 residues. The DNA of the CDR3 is TGTGCCAGCAGCGTAGGGGCGGGGAACAATGAGCAGTTCTTC. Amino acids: CASSVGAGNNEQFF.

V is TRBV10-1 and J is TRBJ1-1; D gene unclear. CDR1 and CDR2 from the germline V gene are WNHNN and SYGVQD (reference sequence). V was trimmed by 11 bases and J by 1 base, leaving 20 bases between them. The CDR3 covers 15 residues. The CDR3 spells CARQSSNLPNTEAFF. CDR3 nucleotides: TGCGCCCGTCAATCGAGTAACCTCCCGAACACTGAAGCTTTCTTT.

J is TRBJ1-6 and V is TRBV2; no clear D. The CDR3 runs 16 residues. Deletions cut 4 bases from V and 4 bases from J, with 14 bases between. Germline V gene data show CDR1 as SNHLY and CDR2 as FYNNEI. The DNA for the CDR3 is TGTGCCAGCAGTGGTACGGGGTTAGATTATAATTCACCCCTCCACTTT. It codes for CASSGTGLDYNSPLHF.

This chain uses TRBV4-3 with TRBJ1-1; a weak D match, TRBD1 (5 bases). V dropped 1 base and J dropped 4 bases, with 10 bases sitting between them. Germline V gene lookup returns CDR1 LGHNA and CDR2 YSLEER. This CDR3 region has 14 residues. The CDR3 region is CASSQVTQGTEAFF. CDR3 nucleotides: TGCGCCAGCAGCCAAGTGACTCAGGGCACTGAAGCTTTCTTT.

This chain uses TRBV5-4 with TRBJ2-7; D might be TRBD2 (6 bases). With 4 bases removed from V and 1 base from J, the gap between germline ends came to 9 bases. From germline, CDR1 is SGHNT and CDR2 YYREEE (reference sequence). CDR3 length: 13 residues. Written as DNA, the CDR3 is TGTGCCAGCAGCACAGGAGGGTCCTACGAGCAGTACTTC. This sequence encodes CASSTGGSYEQYF.

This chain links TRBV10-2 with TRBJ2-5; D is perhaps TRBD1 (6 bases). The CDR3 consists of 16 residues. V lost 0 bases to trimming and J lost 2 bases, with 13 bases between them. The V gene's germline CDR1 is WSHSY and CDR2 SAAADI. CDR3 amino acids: CASSESTGRKQETQYF. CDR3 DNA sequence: TGCGCCAGCAGTGAGTCGACAGGACGGAAACAAGAGACCCAGTACTTC.